This record concerns one T cell receptor (beta chain) sequence. Its antigen is unknown. The record originates from a study of vaccination and CD4 T cells after COVID-19. Germline trimming cut 5 bases from V and 6 bases from J; bases unmatched to any gene: 7. Germline CDR1 and CDR2: SGHTA and FQGNSA. There are 14 residues in the CDR3. As for treatment: approximately 10-day PBMC culture with coronavirus spike peptide pools or control peptides (ViraFEST assay). Cultured CD4+ T-cell DNA underwent Oncomine TCR Beta short-read sequencing. One entry per CDR3 protein, called by TCRdb with MiXCR from the PCR reads. Among about 14,000 distinct CDR3 sequences listed, just under 65% were seen once.

This TCR was recovered from a human donor who had recovered from COVID-19. Sequencing was performed on CD4+ T cells from blood, cultured in vitro. This sequence joins TRBV7-2 and TRBJ1-2; TRBD1 matches at 9 bases. The CDR3 spells CASSPGQGGHGYTF. DNA of the CDR3: TGTGCCAGCAGCCCGGGACAGGGAGGGCATGGCTACACCTTC.